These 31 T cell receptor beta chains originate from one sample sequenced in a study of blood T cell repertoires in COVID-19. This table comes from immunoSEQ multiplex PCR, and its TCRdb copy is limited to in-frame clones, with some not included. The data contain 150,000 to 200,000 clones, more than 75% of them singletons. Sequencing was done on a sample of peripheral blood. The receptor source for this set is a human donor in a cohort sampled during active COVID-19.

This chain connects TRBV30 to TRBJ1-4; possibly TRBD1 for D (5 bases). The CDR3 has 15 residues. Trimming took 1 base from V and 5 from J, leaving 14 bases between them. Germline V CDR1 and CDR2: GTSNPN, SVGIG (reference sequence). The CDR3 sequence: CAWSGTGLMNEKLFF. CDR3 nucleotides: TGTGCCTGGAGTGGGACGGGACTCATGAATGAAAAACTGTTTTTT.

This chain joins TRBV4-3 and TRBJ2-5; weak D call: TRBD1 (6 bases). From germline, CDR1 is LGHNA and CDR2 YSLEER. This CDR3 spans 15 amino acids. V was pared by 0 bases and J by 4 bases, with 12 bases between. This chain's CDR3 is CASSQEQGPGETQYF. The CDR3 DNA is TGCGCCAGCAGCCAAGAACAGGGTCCTGGAGAGACCCAGTACTTC.

The CDR3 reads CASTGDSYNEQFF. In DNA, the CDR3 is TGTGCCAGCACGGGGGACTCCTACAATGAGCAGTTCTTC. The V call is TRBV6-5, the J call TRBJ2-1; maybe TRBD2 (6 bases). This CDR3 spans 13 amino acids. Germline V gene data show CDR1 as MNHEY and CDR2 as SVGAGI. Trimming shortened V by 7 bases and J by 0 bases, and 7 bases separated the two germline ends.

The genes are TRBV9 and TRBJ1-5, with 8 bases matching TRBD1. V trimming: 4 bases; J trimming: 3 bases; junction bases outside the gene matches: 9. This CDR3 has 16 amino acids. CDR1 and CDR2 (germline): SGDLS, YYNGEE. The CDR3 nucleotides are TGTGCCAGCAGCCCCCAGAAGGACAGGGTCAATCAGCCCCAGCATTTT. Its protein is CASSPQKDRVNQPQHF.

CDR3: CASSPRLVYDEQFF. DNA for the CDR3: TGTGCCAGCAGCCCCCGACTAGTTTACGATGAGCAGTTCTTC. The chain carries TRBV7-2 and TRBJ2-1, with a possible D match to TRBD2 (6 bases). The CDR3 has 14 amino acids. Deletions cut 5 bases from V and 8 bases from J, with 16 bases between. Germline V gene sequence: CDR1 SGHTA, CDR2 FQGNSA.

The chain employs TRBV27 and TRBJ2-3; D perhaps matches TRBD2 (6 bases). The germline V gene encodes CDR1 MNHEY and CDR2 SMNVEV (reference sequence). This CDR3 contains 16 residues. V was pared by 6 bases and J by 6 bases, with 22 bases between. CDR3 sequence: CASRGSAGPFGDTQYF. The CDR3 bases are TGTGCCAGCAGAGGGTCGGCGGGGCCGTTCGGGGATACGCAGTATTTT.

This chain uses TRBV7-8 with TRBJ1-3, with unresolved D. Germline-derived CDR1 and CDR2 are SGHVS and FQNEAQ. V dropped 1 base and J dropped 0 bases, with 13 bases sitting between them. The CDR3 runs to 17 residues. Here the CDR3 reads CASSLVELPNSGNTIYF. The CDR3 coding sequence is TGTGCCAGCAGCTTAGTTGAGTTACCCAACTCTGGAAACACCATATATTTT.

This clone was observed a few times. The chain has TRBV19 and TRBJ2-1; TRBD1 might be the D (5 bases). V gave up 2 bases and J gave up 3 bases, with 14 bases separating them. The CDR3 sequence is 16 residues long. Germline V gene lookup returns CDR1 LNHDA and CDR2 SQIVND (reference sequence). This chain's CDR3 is CASSITKFQGYNEQFF. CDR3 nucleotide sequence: TGTGCCAGTAGTATAACCAAATTCCAGGGCTACAATGAGCAGTTCTTC.

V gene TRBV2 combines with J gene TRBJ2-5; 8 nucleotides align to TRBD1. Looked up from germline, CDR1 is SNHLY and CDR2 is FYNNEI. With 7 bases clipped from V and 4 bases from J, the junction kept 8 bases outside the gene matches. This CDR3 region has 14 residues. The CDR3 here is CASKVTGVGETQYF. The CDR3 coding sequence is TGTGCCAGCAAAGTGACAGGGGTGGGAGAGACCCAGTACTTC.

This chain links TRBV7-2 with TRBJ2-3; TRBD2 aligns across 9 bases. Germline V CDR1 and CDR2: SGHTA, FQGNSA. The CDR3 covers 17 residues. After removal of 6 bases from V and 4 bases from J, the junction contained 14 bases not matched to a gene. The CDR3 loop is CASRRASGISRADTQYF. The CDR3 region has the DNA TGTGCCAGCAGGCGGGCTAGCGGGATTTCTCGCGCAGATACGCAGTATTTT.

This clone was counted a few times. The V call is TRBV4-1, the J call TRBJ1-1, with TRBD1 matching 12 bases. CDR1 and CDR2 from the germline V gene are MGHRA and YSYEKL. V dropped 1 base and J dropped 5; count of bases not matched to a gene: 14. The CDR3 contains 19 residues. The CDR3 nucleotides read TGCGCCAGCAGCCAAGCCCTCGGGACAGGGGGCAATCGGGGGACTGAAGCTTTCTTT. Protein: CASSQALGTGGNRGTEAFF.

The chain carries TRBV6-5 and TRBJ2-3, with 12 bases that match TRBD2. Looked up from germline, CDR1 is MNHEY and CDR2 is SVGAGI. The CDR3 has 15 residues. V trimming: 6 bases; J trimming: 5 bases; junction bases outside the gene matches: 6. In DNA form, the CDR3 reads TGTGCCAGCAGCCGACTAGCGGGGGACCTAGATACGCAGTATTTT. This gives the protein CASSRLAGDLDTQYF.

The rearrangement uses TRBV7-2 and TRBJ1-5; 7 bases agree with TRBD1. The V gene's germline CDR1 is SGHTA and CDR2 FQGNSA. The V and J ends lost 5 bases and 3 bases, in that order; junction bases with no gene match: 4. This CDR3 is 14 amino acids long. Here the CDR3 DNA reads TGTGCCAGCAGCGCGGGACAGTTCAATCAGCCCCAGCATTTT. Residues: CASSAGQFNQPQHF.

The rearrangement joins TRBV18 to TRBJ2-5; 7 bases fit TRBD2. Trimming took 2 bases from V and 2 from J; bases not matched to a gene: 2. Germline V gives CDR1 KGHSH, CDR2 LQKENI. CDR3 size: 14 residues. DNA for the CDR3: TGTGCCAGCTCACCAATGCGGGAGCAAGAGACCCAGTACTTC. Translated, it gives CASSPMREQETQYF.

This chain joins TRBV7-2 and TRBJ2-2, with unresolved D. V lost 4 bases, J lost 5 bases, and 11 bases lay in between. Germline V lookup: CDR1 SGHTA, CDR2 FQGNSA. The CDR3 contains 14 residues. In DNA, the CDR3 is TGTGCCAGCAGCTCCCTCCTACGGACCGGGGAGCTGTTTTTT. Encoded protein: CASSSLLRTGELFF.

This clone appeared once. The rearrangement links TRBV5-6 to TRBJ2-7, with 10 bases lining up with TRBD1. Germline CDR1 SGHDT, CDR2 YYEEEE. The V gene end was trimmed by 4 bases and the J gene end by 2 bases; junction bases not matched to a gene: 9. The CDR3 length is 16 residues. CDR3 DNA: TGTGCCAGCAGCCTCCCGGGACAGGGGTCCCCCTACGAGCAGTACTTC. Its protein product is CASSLPGQGSPYEQYF.

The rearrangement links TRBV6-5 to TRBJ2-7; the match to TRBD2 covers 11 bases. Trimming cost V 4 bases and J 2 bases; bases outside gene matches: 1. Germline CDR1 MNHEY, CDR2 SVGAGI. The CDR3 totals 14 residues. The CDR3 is CASSSSGGTYEQYF. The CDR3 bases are TGTGCCAGCAGTTCTAGCGGGGGGACCTACGAGCAGTACTTC.

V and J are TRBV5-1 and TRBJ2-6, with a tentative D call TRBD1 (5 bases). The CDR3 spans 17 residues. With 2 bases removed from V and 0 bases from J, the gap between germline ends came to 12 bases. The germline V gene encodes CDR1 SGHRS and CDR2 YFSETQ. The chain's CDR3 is CASSLSQAVSGANVLTF. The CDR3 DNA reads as TGCGCCAGCAGCTTATCACAGGCTGTCTCTGGGGCCAACGTCCTGACTTTC. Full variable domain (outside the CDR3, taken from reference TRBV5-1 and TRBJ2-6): KAGVTQTPRYLIKTRGQQVTLSCSPISGHRSVSWYQQTPGQGLQFLFEYFSETQRNKGNFPGRFSGRQFSNSRSEMNVSTLELGDSALYLCASSLSQAVSGANVLTFGAGSRLTVL.

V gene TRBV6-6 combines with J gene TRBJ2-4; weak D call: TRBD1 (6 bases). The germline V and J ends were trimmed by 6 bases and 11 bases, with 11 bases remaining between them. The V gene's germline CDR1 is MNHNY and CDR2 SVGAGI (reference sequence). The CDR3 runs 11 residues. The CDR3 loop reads CASRRTAFQYF. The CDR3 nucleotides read TGTGCCAGCAGACGGACAGCGTTTCAGTACTTC.

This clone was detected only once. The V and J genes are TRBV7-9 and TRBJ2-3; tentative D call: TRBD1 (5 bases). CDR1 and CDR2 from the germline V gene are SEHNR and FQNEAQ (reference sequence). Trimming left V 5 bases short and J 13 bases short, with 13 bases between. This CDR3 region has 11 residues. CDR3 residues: CASSEQVGKYF. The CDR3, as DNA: TGTGCCAGCAGCGAACAGGTGGGAAAGTATTTT.

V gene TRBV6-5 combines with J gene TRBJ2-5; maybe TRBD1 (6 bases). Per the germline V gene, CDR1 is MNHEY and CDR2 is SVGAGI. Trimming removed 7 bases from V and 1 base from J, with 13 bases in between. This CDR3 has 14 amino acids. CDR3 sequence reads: CASTPTGTQETQYF. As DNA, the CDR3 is TGTGCCAGCACTCCTACAGGGACCCAAGAGACCCAGTACTTC.

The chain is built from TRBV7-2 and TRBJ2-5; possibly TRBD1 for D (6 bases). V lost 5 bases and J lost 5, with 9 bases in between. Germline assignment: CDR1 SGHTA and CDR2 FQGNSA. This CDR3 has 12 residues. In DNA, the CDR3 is TGTGCCAGCAGCGGGGGCCGGGAGACCCAGTACTTC. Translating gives CASSGGRETQYF.

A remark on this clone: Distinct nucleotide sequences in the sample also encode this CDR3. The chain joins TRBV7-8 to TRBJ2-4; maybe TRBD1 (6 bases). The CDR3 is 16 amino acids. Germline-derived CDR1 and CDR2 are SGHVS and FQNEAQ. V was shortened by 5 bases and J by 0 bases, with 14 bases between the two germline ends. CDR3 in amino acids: CASSRTVPLAKNIQYF. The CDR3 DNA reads TGTGCCAGCAGCCGGACAGTACCACTAGCCAAAAACATTCAGTACTTC. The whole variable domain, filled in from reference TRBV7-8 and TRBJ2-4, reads GAGVSQSPRYKVAKRGQDVALRCDPISGHVSLFWYQQALGQGPEFLTYFQNEAQLDKSGLPSDRFFAERPEGSVSTLKIQRTQQEDSAVYLCASSRTVPLAKNIQYFGAGTRLSVL.

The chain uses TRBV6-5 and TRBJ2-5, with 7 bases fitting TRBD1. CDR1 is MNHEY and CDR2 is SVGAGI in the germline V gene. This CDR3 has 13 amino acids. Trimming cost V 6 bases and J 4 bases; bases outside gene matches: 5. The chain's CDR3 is CASRKQGRETQYF. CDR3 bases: TGTGCCAGCAGGAAACAGGGGAGAGAGACCCAGTACTTC.

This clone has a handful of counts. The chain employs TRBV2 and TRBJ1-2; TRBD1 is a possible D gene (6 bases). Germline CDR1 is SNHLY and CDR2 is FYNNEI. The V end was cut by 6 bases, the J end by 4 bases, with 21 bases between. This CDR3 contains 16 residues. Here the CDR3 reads CASRVGGNNLFYGYTF. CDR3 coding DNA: TGTGCCAGCAGGGTAGGGGGAAATAATCTTTTCTATGGCTACACCTTC.

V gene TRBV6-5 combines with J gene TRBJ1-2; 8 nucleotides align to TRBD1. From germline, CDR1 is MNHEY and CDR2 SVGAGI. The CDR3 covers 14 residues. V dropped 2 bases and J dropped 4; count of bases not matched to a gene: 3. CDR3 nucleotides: TGTGCCAGCAGTTACCGGGACAGGTTCTATGGCTACACCTTC. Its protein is CASSYRDRFYGYTF.

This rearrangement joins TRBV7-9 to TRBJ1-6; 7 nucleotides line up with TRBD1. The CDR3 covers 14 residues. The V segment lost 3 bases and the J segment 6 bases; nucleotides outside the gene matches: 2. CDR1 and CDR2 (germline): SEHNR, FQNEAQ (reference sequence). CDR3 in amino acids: CASSLGTANSPLHF. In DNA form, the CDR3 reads TGTGCCAGCAGCTTGGGGACAGCTAATTCACCCCTCCACTTT.

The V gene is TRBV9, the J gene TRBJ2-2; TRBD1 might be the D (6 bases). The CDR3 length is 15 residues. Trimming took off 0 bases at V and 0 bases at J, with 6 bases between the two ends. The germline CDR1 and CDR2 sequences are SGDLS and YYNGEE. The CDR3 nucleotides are TGTGCCAGCAGCGTAGGACAGGCGAACACCGGGGAGCTGTTTTTT. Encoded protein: CASSVGQANTGELFF.

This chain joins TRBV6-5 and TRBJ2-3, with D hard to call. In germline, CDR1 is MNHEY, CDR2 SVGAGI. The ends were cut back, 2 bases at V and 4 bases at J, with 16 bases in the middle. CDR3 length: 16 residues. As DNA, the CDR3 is TGTGCCAGCAGTTACAGCGCAGAAAGAGGATCAGATACGCAGTATTTT. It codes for CASSYSAERGSDTQYF.

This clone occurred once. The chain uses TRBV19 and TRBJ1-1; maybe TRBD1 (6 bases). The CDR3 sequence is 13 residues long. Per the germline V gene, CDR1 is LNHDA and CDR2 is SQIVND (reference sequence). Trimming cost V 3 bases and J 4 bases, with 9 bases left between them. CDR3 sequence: CASSMGRGTEAFF. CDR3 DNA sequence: TGTGCCAGTAGTATGGGCAGGGGCACTGAAGCTTTCTTT.

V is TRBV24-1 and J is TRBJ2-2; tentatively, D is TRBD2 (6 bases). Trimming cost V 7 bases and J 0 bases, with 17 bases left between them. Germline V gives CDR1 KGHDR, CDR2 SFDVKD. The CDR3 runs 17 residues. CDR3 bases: TGTGCCACCAGCGGCAGCACCGGGAGCGCGAACACCGGGGAGCTGTTTTTT. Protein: CATSGSTGSANTGELFF.